This record covers a single T cell receptor (beta chain). Its antigen is not identified. This sample is drawn from a study of T cells expressing NK-cell markers. The overall study: Sorted CD3+CD56-NKG2C+, CD3+CD56+NKG2C- and CD3+CD56+NKG2C+ T cells were the source of the TCR beta repertoires. Eight donors were sequenced, of whom seven were HCMV-seropositive, while the remaining one was HCMV-seronegative.

cDNA encoding TCR beta was synthesized via 5'RACE template switching incorporating UMIs. TCRdb re-called the 5' RACE reads; every CDR3 protein appears as one record, without DNA. The sample includes some 390,000 distinct CDR3 sequences. The CDR3 covers 15 residues. Germline V gene lookup returns CDR1 SGHDT and CDR2 YYEEEE. Study-wide results and limits: Top CD8+ clonotypes included the dominant CD3+CD56+NKG2C+ clonotypes in several donors.

The chain uses TRBV5-6 and TRBJ2-1; TCRdb picks TRBD1, but there is no DNA to check that call. The sample comprised blood T cells: a sorted CD56 or NKG2C T cell subset, CD4+ or CD8+ T cells, or bulk PBMC T cells (not recorded which). The clonotype originates from a woman aged 45-60 years in good health. The CDR3 is CASSSGTGGRNEQFF.